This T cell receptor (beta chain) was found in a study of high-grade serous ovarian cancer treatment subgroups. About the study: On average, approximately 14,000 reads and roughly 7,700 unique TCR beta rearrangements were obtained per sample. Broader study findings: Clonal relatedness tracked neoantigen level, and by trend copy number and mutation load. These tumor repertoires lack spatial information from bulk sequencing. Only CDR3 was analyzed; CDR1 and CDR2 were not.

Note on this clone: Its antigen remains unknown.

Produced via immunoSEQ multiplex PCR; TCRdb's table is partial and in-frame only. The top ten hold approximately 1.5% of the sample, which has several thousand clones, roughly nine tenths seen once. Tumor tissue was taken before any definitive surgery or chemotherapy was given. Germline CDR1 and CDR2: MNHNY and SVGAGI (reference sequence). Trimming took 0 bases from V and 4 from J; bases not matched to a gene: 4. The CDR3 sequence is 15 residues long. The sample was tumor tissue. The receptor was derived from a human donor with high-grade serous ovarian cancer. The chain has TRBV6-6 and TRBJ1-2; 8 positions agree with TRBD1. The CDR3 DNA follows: TGTGCCAGCAGTTACTCGCGGGACAGGAGCTATGGCTACACCTTC. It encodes CASSYSRDRSYGYTF.